This T cell receptor beta chain was identified in a study of blood T cell repertoires in COVID-19. Study information: Collection of acute and convalescent COVID-19 samples took place in the United States, Italy and Spain. Sample material is recorded as cDNA or gDNA derived from T cells, B-cell-depleted T cells, or PBMCs.

Trimming pared 1 base from V and 14 bases from J, leaving 12 bases between. Looked up from germline, CDR1 is SGHVS and CDR2 is FQNEAQ. The CDR3 consists of 13 residues. Study processing details: Cell counts per sample came from amplifying reference gene primers. Method: immunoSEQ multiplex PCR; TCRdb's copy keeps in-frame clones and lacks some. The V and J calls and the clone size are those of that table, but D and trimming were determined from the DNA. The sample includes approximately 290,000 clones, around nine tenths of them seen just once. The sequencing sample was made of peripheral blood. This TCR came from a man younger than 40 with acute or convalescent COVID-19. The chain combines TRBV7-8 with TRBJ1-6; D uncertain. CDR3 in DNA: TGTGCCAGCAGCTTAGTTCTCACCGGGGCCCTCCACTTT. Amino acids: CASSLVLTGALHF.